Sequencing of this T cell receptor (beta chain) was carried out in a study of vaccination and CD4 T cells after COVID-19. Study-level results: Relatively small numbers of convalescent patients were studied, with no early post-infection timepoints included.

The sample's treatment: approximately 9-day PBMC culture with coronavirus spike peptide pools or control peptides (ViraFEST assay). T cells were expanded with peptide pools, and expanded clonotypes were identified by TCR sequencing. The study sequenced cultured CD4+ T cell DNA using the Oncomine TCR Beta short-read assay. TCRdb reprocessed the PCR reads via MiXCR and lists one record per CDR3 protein. The sample carries approximately 11,000 distinct CDR3 sequences, approximately 46% recorded once. Comments on this clonotype: Its target is not known.

V was cut by 1 base and J by 9 bases, with 13 bases left in between. CDR3 length: 13 amino acids. The germline V gene encodes CDR1 GTSNPN and CDR2 SVGIG (reference sequence). Specimen: CD4+ T cells from blood, cultured in vitro. The V gene is TRBV30, the J gene TRBJ2-1; no firm D call. The receptor was isolated from a human donor who had recovered from COVID-19. The chain's CDR3 is CAWSAPLLFEQFF. CDR3 coding DNA: TGTGCCTGGAGTGCCCCGCTCCTGTTTGAGCAGTTCTTC.